The rows below give T cell receptor beta chains drawn from one sample of a study of blood T cell repertoires in COVID-19. Some clones are missing from TCRdb's copy, which holds only in-frame ones; the method was immunoSEQ multiplex PCR. The profile shows 250,000 to 350,000 clones, around 87% of them singletons. The specimen was peripheral blood. These receptors all stem from a man between 18 and 29 years old with active or convalescent COVID-19. Each CDR3 is given with its conserved first and last residue. The order of the fields is clone size, V gene, J gene, D gene, CDR3 DNA, CDR3 protein. The D gene is left open where the match is weak. Size is omitted from some rows. Given values are once, few, many or a class for expanded clones.

clone size: NA; V gene: TRBV24-1; J gene: TRBJ1-5; D gene: NA; CDR3 DNA: TGTGCCACAGCAGGGAATGGCAATCAGCCCCAGCATTTT; CDR3 protein: CATAGNGNQPQHF
clone size: few; V gene: TRBV5-1; J gene: TRBJ1-1; D gene: TRBD1; CDR3 DNA: TGCGCCAGCAGCTTGGGTACGACAGGGGGAAGGACTGAAGCTTTCTTT; CDR3 protein: CASSLGTTGGRTEAFF
clone size: NA; V gene: TRBV3-1/TRBV3-2; J gene: TRBJ2-5; D gene: TRBD1; CDR3 DNA: TGTGCCAGCAGCCAAGGGACAGGGGGTTTCAGAGAGACCCAGTACTTC; CDR3 protein: CASSQGTGGFRETQYF
clone size: NA; V gene: TRBV20-1; J gene: TRBJ2-7; D gene: TRBD1; CDR3 DNA: TGCAGTGCTGGGACAGTGGACGAGCAGTACTTC; CDR3 protein: CSAGTVDEQYF
clone size: NA; V gene: TRBV3-1/TRBV3-2; J gene: TRBJ2-2; D gene: TRBD2; CDR3 DNA: TGTGCCAGCAGCCAAATGGGACTAGCGGATCGCACCGGGGAGCTGTTTTTT; CDR3 protein: CASSQMGLADRTGELFF
clone size: NA; V gene: TRBV18; J gene: TRBJ2-4; D gene: NA; CDR3 DNA: TGTGCCAGCTCACCAGACTTTCTAGCCAAAAACATTCAGTACTTC; CDR3 protein: CASSPDFLAKNIQYF
clone size: NA; V gene: TRBV28; J gene: TRBJ2-5; D gene: NA; CDR3 DNA: TGTGCCAGCATCCTGGGACATAGTAGCCAAGAGACCCAGTACTTC; CDR3 protein: CASILGHSSQETQYF
clone size: NA; V gene: TRBV2; J gene: TRBJ1-4; D gene: TRBD1; CDR3 DNA: TGTGCCAGCAGGCCCGCCCCGGGACAGGGGAAGGCTAATGAAAAACTGTTTTTT; CDR3 protein: CASRPAPGQGKANEKLFF
clone size: NA; V gene: TRBV15; J gene: TRBJ2-7; D gene: NA; CDR3 DNA: TGTGCCACCAGCCTTTCACCCGAGGGAAACTACGAGCAGTACTTC; CDR3 protein: CATSLSPEGNYEQYF
clone size: few; V gene: TRBV9; J gene: TRBJ2-5; D gene: TRBD2; CDR3 DNA: TGTGCCAGCAGCGTAGATAGCGGGAGAGAGACCCAGTACTTC; CDR3 protein: CASSVDSGRETQYF
clone size: NA; V gene: TRBV19; J gene: TRBJ1-4; D gene: NA; CDR3 DNA: TGTGCCAGTAGTCGGCAGGGTGCAACTAATGAAAAACTGTTTTTT; CDR3 protein: CASSRQGATNEKLFF
clone size: NA; V gene: TRBV7-2; J gene: TRBJ2-4; D gene: TRBD2; CDR3 DNA: TGTGCCAGCAGCTCTCAGCCCCTAGTAGCGGGGCTTTCCAAAAACATTCAGTACTTC; CDR3 protein: CASSSQPLVAGLSKNIQYF
clone size: NA; V gene: TRBV7-6; J gene: TRBJ2-1; D gene: NA; CDR3 DNA: TGTGCCAGCAGCACTTGGGGGCCAACCTACAATGAGCAGTTCTTC; CDR3 protein: CASSTWGPTYNEQFF
clone size: NA; V gene: TRBV5-1; J gene: TRBJ2-1; D gene: TRBD1; CDR3 DNA: TGCGCCAGCAGCTCGCTCTCGAGGGACAGGGACTACAATGAGCAGTTCTTC; CDR3 protein: CASSSLSRDRDYNEQFF
clone size: once; V gene: TRBV2; J gene: TRBJ1-4; D gene: NA; CDR3 DNA: TGTGCCAGCTCGGGGGTTGCCGGGAATGAAAAACTGTTTTTT; CDR3 protein: CASSGVAGNEKLFF
clone size: NA; V gene: TRBV5-5; J gene: TRBJ1-5; D gene: NA; CDR3 DNA: TGTGCCAGCAGCGTTAATAATCAGCCCCAGCATTTT; CDR3 protein: CASSVNNQPQHF
clone size: few; V gene: TRBV6-4; J gene: TRBJ2-1; D gene: TRBD2; CDR3 DNA: TGTGCCAGCAGTGGACTAGCGGGAGTGGAGAATGAGCAGTTCTTC; CDR3 protein: CASSGLAGVENEQFF
clone size: NA; V gene: TRBV27; J gene: TRBJ1-1; D gene: TRBD1; CDR3 DNA: TGTGCCAGCAGTTTACAGGGGGCGCTCACTGAAGCTTTCTTT; CDR3 protein: CASSLQGALTEAFF
clone size: NA; V gene: TRBV4-2; J gene: TRBJ1-5; D gene: NA; CDR3 DNA: TGTGCCAGCAGCCAAGATGGTGCGGGTTCGATGGTAAGCAATCAGCCCCAGCATTTT; CDR3 protein: CASSQDGAGSMVSNQPQHF
clone size: NA; V gene: TRBV9; J gene: TRBJ1-2; D gene: TRBD1; CDR3 DNA: TGTGCCAGCAGCGTAGGCCGGGGGACAGGGCAGTCTAACTATGGCTACACCTTC; CDR3 protein: CASSVGRGTGQSNYGYTF
clone size: NA; V gene: TRBV19; J gene: TRBJ2-2; D gene: TRBD1; CDR3 DNA: TGTGCCAGTAGTATGGGACAGAGTTCAACCGGGGAGCTGTTTTTT; CDR3 protein: CASSMGQSSTGELFF
clone size: NA; V gene: TRBV28; J gene: TRBJ2-7; D gene: NA; CDR3 DNA: TGTGCCAGCAGTCTGTCCGGGATCACGGATTGGGAGCAGTACTTC; CDR3 protein: CASSLSGITDWEQYF
clone size: NA; V gene: TRBV3-1/TRBV3-2; J gene: TRBJ2-1; D gene: NA; CDR3 DNA: TGTGCCAGCAGCCTTCTCGGCGGGCGCTTACACAATGAGCAGTTCTTC; CDR3 protein: CASSLLGGRLHNEQFF
clone size: NA; V gene: TRBV27; J gene: TRBJ1-1; D gene: NA; CDR3 DNA: TGTGCCAGCAGCGACATTCCAGGGCGCGCTGGCACTGAAGCTTTCTTT; CDR3 protein: CASSDIPGRAGTEAFF
clone size: NA; V gene: TRBV19; J gene: TRBJ1-2; D gene: NA; CDR3 DNA: TGTGCCAGTAGTATTTTGAGTGCAGGGGACTATGGCTACACCTTC; CDR3 protein: CASSILSAGDYGYTF
clone size: NA; V gene: TRBV25-1; J gene: TRBJ2-7; D gene: NA; CDR3 DNA: TGTGCCAGTTCCAAGCAGGGGATGTACGAGCAGTACTTC; CDR3 protein: CASSKQGMYEQYF
clone size: NA; V gene: TRBV4-2; J gene: TRBJ2-7; D gene: TRBD2; CDR3 DNA: TGTGCCAGCAGCCACGGACTAGCCACCTACGAGCAGTACTTC; CDR3 protein: CASSHGLATYEQYF
clone size: NA; V gene: TRBV10-2; J gene: TRBJ1-5; D gene: NA; CDR3 DNA: TGCGCCAGCAGTGACGCGGGGGGCAGCAATCAGCCCCAGCATTTT; CDR3 protein: CASSDAGGSNQPQHF
clone size: few; V gene: TRBV28; J gene: TRBJ1-5; D gene: NA; CDR3 DNA: TGTGCCAGCAGTTTCCTCGGGGGGCAGCCCCAGCATTTT; CDR3 protein: CASSFLGGQPQHF
clone size: NA; V gene: TRBV5-1; J gene: TRBJ1-3; D gene: TRBD1; CDR3 DNA: TGCGCCAGCAGACTAGGGACAGGACAAATCTCTGGAAACACCATATATTTT; CDR3 protein: CASRLGTGQISGNTIYF
clone size: NA; V gene: TRBV6-2/TRBV6-3; J gene: TRBJ1-1; D gene: NA; CDR3 DNA: TGTGCCAGCAGTGAGGTGAACACTGAAGCTTTCTTT; CDR3 protein: CASSEVNTEAFF
clone size: few; V gene: TRBV2; J gene: TRBJ2-7; D gene: NA; CDR3 DNA: TGTGCCAGCAGTGGTGAATCACTTAACGAGCAGTACTTC; CDR3 protein: CASSGESLNEQYF
clone size: NA; V gene: TRBV12-3/TRBV12-4; J gene: TRBJ1-2; D gene: TRBD1; CDR3 DNA: TGTGCCAGCAGAGATAACAGGGGTGGCTACACCTTC; CDR3 protein: CASRDNRGGYTF
clone size: NA; V gene: TRBV29-1; J gene: TRBJ2-1; D gene: TRBD2; CDR3 DNA: TGCAGCGTTGATTCAGGGCGAGCGGGAGGGAGCTCCTACAATGAGCAGTTCTTC; CDR3 protein: CSVDSGRAGGSSYNEQFF
clone size: NA; V gene: TRBV10-2; J gene: TRBJ2-3; D gene: NA; CDR3 DNA: TGCGCCAGCAGAACCTCTAACACAGATACGCAGTATTTT; CDR3 protein: CASRTSNTDTQYF
clone size: NA; V gene: TRBV3-1/TRBV3-2; J gene: TRBJ1-5; D gene: TRBD1; CDR3 DNA: TGTGCCAGCAGGGGACAGGGGAGCAATCAGCCCCAGCATTTT; CDR3 protein: CASRGQGSNQPQHF
clone size: NA; V gene: TRBV29-1; J gene: TRBJ2-1; D gene: TRBD1; CDR3 DNA: TGCAGCGTTGAAACCGGGACAGGGCTCTATGAGCAGTTCTTC; CDR3 protein: CSVETGTGLYEQFF
clone size: NA; V gene: TRBV4-3; J gene: TRBJ2-3; D gene: NA; CDR3 DNA: TGCGCCAGCAGCCCCGGAGGGTCGCCGACGCAGTATTTT; CDR3 protein: CASSPGGSPTQYF
clone size: NA; V gene: TRBV6-6; J gene: TRBJ1-2; D gene: NA; CDR3 DNA: TGTGCCAGCAGTTACTCGGCAGGTGCTAACTATGGCTACACCTTC; CDR3 protein: CASSYSAGANYGYTF
clone size: NA; V gene: TRBV10-3; J gene: TRBJ2-7; D gene: NA; CDR3 DNA: TGTGCCATCAGTGAGGGGCAGGCCGGGGGTTGCGAGCAGTACTTC; CDR3 protein: CAISEGQAGGCEQYF
clone size: NA; V gene: TRBV9; J gene: TRBJ2-1; D gene: TRBD2; CDR3 DNA: TGTGCCAGCAGCCCCCAGACTAGCGGGGCCTACAATGAGCAGTTCTTC; CDR3 protein: CASSPQTSGAYNEQFF
clone size: NA; V gene: TRBV5-1; J gene: TRBJ1-2; D gene: TRBD1; CDR3 DNA: TGCGCCAGCAGCTTGGGTCCGGGACAGTCGAACTATGGCTACACCTTC; CDR3 protein: CASSLGPGQSNYGYTF